The source of this T cell receptor beta chain is a study of blood T cells in healthy people across ages (dated by TCRdb to between 2015 and 2016). Concerning the study at large: In model experiments, template switching captured roughly one uniquely barcoded TCR beta cDNA molecule for every two T cells. Age-related changes in TCR beta repertoire diversity were measured in the study by deep sequencing normalized with unique cDNA molecular identifiers. The donors were divided into four age groups: young (average around 16 years), middle-aged (roughly 42), aged (approximately 62) and long-lived (nearly 85). The study analyzed two additional independent replicas of 1 million unique cDNA reads from the same blood draw for two donors, one aged 18 to 30 and one aged 80 or older. Overall study results and their limits: Observed TCR beta diversity per million T cells fell roughly linearly with age, and a significant reduction was already apparent by age about 38. Donor CMV infection status was unknown, potentially confounding age-related changes in expanded clonotypes. Since profiling was done on bulk unsorted PBMCs, naive and antigen-experienced compartments could not be conclusively compared. Compared with the aged group, the long-lived group had more naive CD4+ T cells, fewer expanded clones and increased TCR diversity, a pattern suggesting age selection. Estimates of total diversity based on one million sequenced T cells were regarded as lower bounds and as underestimates. A strong correlation was found between observed TCR beta diversity and the percentage of naive T cells measured by flow cytometry.

Donors were a few dozen systemically healthy Caucasian individuals from Russia aged roughly 6 to 100 years. Approximately 9.7 milliliters of peripheral blood were drawn from each donor into EDTA-treated Vacutainer tubes. PBMCs were isolated by Ficoll-Paque density-gradient centrifugation, with at least 6.5 million obtained per sample. Total RNA was extracted from PBMCs with Trizol reagent, with at least 6 micrograms obtained per sample. For every donor, flow cytometry on a PBMC aliquot measured the percentage of naive CD45RAhigh/CD27high T cells. The protocol used for the library was 5' RACE. Sequencing was performed on an Illumina HiSeq 2500. A second PCR of roughly 7 to 12 cycles was run with a J-beta primer mix and a sample-barcoded 5' primer. A unique molecular identifier was introduced onto each TCR beta cDNA molecule by a template-switch 5' adaptor carrying 12 random nucleotides. Each sample yielded at least 2.5 million CDR3-containing paired-end reads. The Mint cDNA synthesis kit, primed by a TRBC-specific oligonucleotide, was used to synthesize first-strand cDNA from all RNA. Following uracil-DNA glycosylase treatment, a first 18-cycle PCR with universal primers M1SS and BC2_uni_R was performed on all cDNA. Concerning the study's data processing: Each sample was normalized by randomly selecting 1 million high-quality reads, each carrying a distinct molecular identifier. Instead of being binned into consensus sequences, reads that shared molecular identifiers were thrown out. MiTCR, set to a Q25 quality threshold and the strictest error-elimination algorithm, was used for CDR3 identification, clonotype clustering and error correction. A nonparametric unseen species model with Euler transformation was used to estimate a lower bound on total TCR beta diversity. The public reads were reprocessed in TCRdb via fastp at Q25 and MiXCR, keeping in-frame beta chains. Under each unique CDR3 protein, matching rows form one entry showing the most common genes and DNA. For this entry, the V and J calls and clone size follow TCRdb and not the study's own pipeline. In this sample the table shows about 780,000 distinct CDR3 sequences, around 25% of which occur a single time. The ten largest make up about 3% of the sample.

Measured from the cysteine to the phenylalanine, the CDR3 is 13 residues long. Here the CDR3 DNA is all that survives: 39 bases in frame from base 1. Trimming removed 7 bases from V and 4 bases from J, leaving 11 bases between the germline ends. This clonotype was seen a few times. Its antigen remains unidentified. There are no base qualities to consult, and no much larger clone falls within one base. The same data also contributed to another study, on T cells of mothers and their children. As the second study states: Donors were nine systemically healthy Caucasian individuals: three mothers and their six children. cDNA synthesis used all of the extracted RNA, with approximately 1.6 ug of RNA in each 15 ul reaction. Sample barcodes and 2-4 random nucleotides were added via the M1S primer in the second PCR. Each mother yielded over 8.5 million TCR beta CDR3 reads and each child 3 million or so reads. TCR recombination output is similarly shaped by thymic selection in related and unrelated pairs, with a minor effect exerted by inherited differences. Related mother-child pairs always showed normalized repertoire overlap that was slightly higher than in unrelated mother-child pairs, though the difference was never significant. No persistent microchimeric T cell clones were detected, at a sensitivity of about 100 clones per million clonotypes. In the study, deep NGS was used to compare the TCR beta repertoires of mothers and children, and features distinguishing related mother-child pairs from unrelated individuals were sought. On average, the children were roughly 12 +/- 4 years old, while the mothers were roughly 36 +/- 4 years old. After adapter ligation was performed with NEBNext reagents, the libraries were sequenced on an Illumina HiSeq 2000 with 100+100 nt paired-end reads. To prevent cross-contamination, the mother and child libraries were prepared a month apart and were sequenced in separate runs. For each donor, somewhere between roughly 500,000 and 2,100,000 distinct TCR beta clonotypes were identified. Naive TCR beta clonotypes were estimated from low-frequency clonotypes matched to each donor's FACS-determined naive share, without sorting.

The sequenced sample consisted of blood. This TCR was sampled from a boy between 5 and 17 years old in good health. The chain couples TRBV12-3 or TRBV12-4 to TRBJ2-1; TRBD2 could be the D gene, as 6 bases match. Here is the DNA: TGTGCCAGCAAAATCGGGGGATACAATGAGCAGTTCTTC. Its protein is CASKIGGYNEQFF.